This T cell receptor beta chain was sequenced in a study of shared clonotypes between healthy human individuals. Profiled with immunoSEQ multiplex PCR; TCRdb holds only in-frame clones, not every one. The table has fewer than 650,000 clones, around three quarters seen once. This clone came up a few times. The source of this sequence is a woman aged 35 to 49 in good health. Some clones in this sample may be carry-over from other donors' samples. Sample: PBMCs.

The CDR3 here is CASSSRGSGANVLTF. CDR3 nucleotides: TGTGCCAGCAGTTCCAGGGGCTCTGGGGCCAACGTCCTGACTTTC. The J gene is TRBJ2-6, the V gene TRBV27; a possible D gene is TRBD1 (6 bases). Between the trimmed V and J ends, which lost 4 bases and 0 bases, there was a span of 7 bases. The V gene's germline CDR1 is MNHEY and CDR2 SMNVEV (reference sequence). The CDR3 runs 15 residues.